The T cell receptor (beta chain) under discussion was sequenced for a study of cytotoxic CD8 clonotypes in ibrutinib-treated CLL. Study-wide context: Approximately ten relapsed/refractory, 15 treatment-naive; 17 IGHV unmutated.

About this clone itself: Its cognate antigen is unknown.

Whole-study results and caveats: Clonality at baseline surpassed age-matched healthy donors and tracked circulating CD8+ T-cell counts. Clonality increased at ibrutinib response and stayed stable in sustained remission. At progression, however, it fell back toward baseline.

The CDR3 has 13 amino acids. Germline CDR1 and CDR2: MGHRA and YSYEKL. J gave up 6 bases and V 4 bases, and 4 bases lay outside the gene matches. The planned depth of sequencing spanned 1 in 200,000 to 1 in 1 million T cells. Libraries were prepared by immunoSEQ multiplex PCR; TCRdb keeps only in-frame clonotypes and omits some of them. The sample yields around 33,000 clones, approximately 48% seen once. The rearrangement uses TRBV4-1 and TRBJ1-2; 8 nucleotides agree with TRBD1. The source material was PBMCs, sampled before ibrutinib treatment. The TCR was taken from a human donor with chronic lymphocytic leukemia. In nucleotides, the CDR3 is TGCGCCAGCAGCCTGGACAGGGTTAATGGCTACACCTTC. Encoded protein: CASSLDRVNGYTF.